This T cell receptor beta chain comes out of a study of blood T cell repertoires in COVID-19. Sequencing used immunoSEQ multiplex PCR; TCRdb keeps in-frame clones, though not all of them. The sample has about 240,000 clones, approximately 83% seen once. The origin of this receptor is a man between 25 and 39 years old who had recovered from COVID-19. Input material: peripheral blood.

The CDR3 nucleotides read TGCGCCAGCAGTAACGGACAGCGCGATGAGCAGTTCTTC. Protein sequence: CASSNGQRDEQFF. The chain joins TRBV10-1 to TRBJ2-1, with TRBD1 as a possible D gene (6 bases). CDR1 is WNHNN and CDR2 is SYGVQD in the germline V gene (reference sequence). V lost 5 bases and J lost 8, with 13 bases in between. CDR3 length equals 13 residues.